This T cell receptor (beta chain) was identified during a study of CD8 T cells in ankylosing spondylitis. Study-level points and caveats: Within matched ankylosing spondylitis synovial fluid, disease-linked clones were reportedly significantly enriched.

The CDR3 is 14 amino acids. V lost 1 base and J lost 1, with 6 bases in between. At least ten counts were recorded for this clonotype. Its antigen is unidentified. TCRdb processed the 5' RACE reads anew with MiXCR; each CDR3 protein has one entry. The sample yields 200,000 to 300,000 distinct CDR3 sequences, 24% seen once. The chain employs TRBV12-3 or TRBV12-4 and TRBJ2-3, with TRBD1 as a possible D gene (6 bases). The specimen was blood, either unsorted or a sorted T cell fraction (not recorded which). This TCR came from a male donor with ankylosing spondylitis or in good health (not recorded which). The CDR3 is CASSLGQGTDTQYF. For the CDR3, the DNA is TGTGCCAGCAGTTTAGGACAGGGCACAGATACGCAGTATTTT.